This TCR beta chain was sequenced in a study of post-analysis software for immune sequencing data. cDNA libraries of TCR beta carried unique molecular identifiers. MiXCR, run by TCRdb on the PCR reads, gives a single entry per CDR3 protein. The sample contains about 540,000 distinct CDR3 sequences, 30% to 40% of which appear only once. The material sequenced was blood. This receptor was obtained from a girl aged 2-17 years with multiple sclerosis.

Written as DNA, the CDR3 is TGCGCCAGCAGCTCATCCGCATTGTACCAAGAGACCCAGTACTTC. Amino acids: CASSSSALYQETQYF. The chain recombines TRBV5-1 with TRBJ2-5; unclear D gene. CDR1 SGHRS and CDR2 YFSETQ come from the germline V gene. The V end lost 3 bases, the J end lost 0 bases, and 12 bases lay between the germline ends. The CDR3 is made up of 15 amino acids.